This T cell receptor (beta chain) is drawn from a study of blood T cell repertoires in COVID-19. Study-wide background: Samples came from the United States, Italy and Spain, spanning acute and convalescent COVID-19.

Germline V gene sequence: CDR1 MNHEY, CDR2 SMNVEV (reference sequence). The CDR3 runs 15 residues. Losses at the gene ends were 2 bases for V and 5 bases for J; bases not matched to a gene: 7. Authors' methods: Amplification with reference gene primers provided the estimates of nucleated cell counts. Profiling relied on immunoSEQ multiplex PCR, and the TCRdb table lists in-frame clones only, not all of them. That table gives V, J and clone size, and the DNA gave D and trimming. This repertoire shows roughly 390,000 clones, around 85% found once; its top ten account for 3.6%. This sequence joins TRBV27 and TRBJ2-3; TRBD2 matches 7 bases. The sequence was collected from a woman aged 18-29 years with acute or convalescent COVID-19. The sequencing sample was made of peripheral blood. The CDR3 sequence is CASSLAGLAVDTQYF. The CDR3 region has the DNA TGTGCCAGCAGTTTAGCGGGCCTAGCGGTAGATACGCAGTATTTT.